Below, 2 T cell receptor beta chains from the same sample are listed, as sequenced in a study of shared clonotypes between healthy human individuals. CD45RO-negative, CCR7-positively selected cells formed the naive CD8 fraction, excluding terminally differentiated effector memory CD45RA+ cells. Repertoires were generated with immunoSEQ multiplex PCR, while TCRdb's copy carries only in-frame clones and drops some. Of roughly 2,000,000 clones in the sample, approximately 94% were seen once. Sequenced material: naive CD8+ T cells sorted from blood. The receptor source for this set is a man younger than 30 in good health.

V is TRBV7-3 and J is TRBJ2-3, with TRBD1 as a possible D gene (5 bases). CDR1 is SGHTA and CDR2 is FQGTGA in the germline V gene. V gave up 5 bases and J gave up 0 bases, with 9 bases separating them. The CDR3 sequence is 14 residues long. CDR3 sequence reads: CASSLSGSTDTQYF. DNA for the CDR3: TGTGCCAGCAGCCTCTCAGGGAGCACAGATACGCAGTATTTT. The complete variable domain, with remaining parts taken from reference TRBV7-3 and TRBJ2-3, reads GAGVSQTPSNKVTEKGKYVELRCDPISGHTALYWYRQSLGQGPEFLIYFQGTGAADDSGLPNDRFFAVRPEGSVSTLKIQRTERGDSAVYLCASSLSGSTDTQYFGPGTRLTVL.

The chain joins TRBV14 to TRBJ2-5; the match to TRBD1 covers 7 bases. V lost 3 bases, J lost 3 bases, and 16 bases stayed unmatched. Germline-derived CDR1 and CDR2 are SGHDN and FVKESK. The CDR3 contains 18 residues. The CDR3 nucleotides are TGTGCCAGCAGCCACGAAGACCACTCCTTGACAGGGAAAGAGACCCAGTACTTC. This encodes CASSHEDHSLTGKETQYF.